Presented here are 19 T cell receptor beta chains from one specimen sequenced in a study of CD8+ T cells in alopecia areata (dated by TCRdb to 2017 to 2018). The library was produced with the immunoSEQ multiplex PCR assay. For TCR sequencing, RNA was extracted from every sample and reverse transcribed into cDNA to serve as template. TCRdb obtained this table from immuneACCESS and retained in-frame rearrangements with V and J assigned. These tables miss some clones; where compared with another copy, unresolved V genes account for less than half of the shortfall, and the remainder is unexplained. The sample counts about 270,000 clones, each observed more than once. The ten most abundant clones make up more than 0.95% of the sample. Pooled mouse cutaneous lymph node cells were stained for CD4, CD8alpha, NKG2D, NKG2ACE and other markers, then sorted on a BD Influx. The specimen sequenced was CD4+ T cells sorted from a lymph node. Every receptor here comes from a C3H/HeJ mouse with alopecia areata. This mouse strain carries MHC haplotype H2-k.

The table lists this clone with a few counts. Any gene name here is a mouse gene name. The read comes to an end 4 residues before the CDR3 does, leaving the germline J gene to fill in the end. The identical CDR3 is also encoded by other nucleotide sequences in the sample. The chain uses TRBV19 and TRBJ2-1, with 8 bases lining up with TRBD1. J gave up 3 bases and V 5 bases, and 1 base lay outside the gene matches. This CDR3 region has 13 residues. Germline assignment: CDR1 FNHDT and CDR2 SITEND (reference sequence). The CDR3: CASSRGLYAEQFF. The sequenced CDR3 bases are TGTGCCAGCAGCAGGGGGCTCTATGCT.

Only a few counts were recorded for this clone. The germline and genes are mouse ones. The read finishes 4 residues shy of the CDR3 end, and the germline J gene is used to complete it. This chain connects TRBV5 to TRBJ2-3; the D gene is possibly TRBD1 (6 bases). CDR1 and CDR2 (germline): LGHNA, YNLKQL (reference sequence). The CDR3 has 14 residues. The V end was cut by 4 bases, the J end by 2 bases, with 10 bases between. CDR3 region: CASSPGTTAETLYF. The covered CDR3 bases are TGTGCCAGCAGCCCCGGGACAACTGCAGAA.

This clone was observed a few times. The germline and genes are mouse ones. The read terminates 4 residues ahead of where the CDR3 ends, so the germline J gene completes it. The V and J genes are TRBV13-1 and TRBJ2-1, with 8 bases identical to TRBD2. The CDR3 consists of 15 residues. In germline, CDR1 is NSHNY, CDR2 SYGAGN. CDR3 bases read: TGTGCCAGCAGTGATGCCTCCTGGGGGGTGGCT. It translates to CASSDASWGVA. The entire CDR3 sequence reads CASSDASWGVAEQFF.

As for this clone: Mouse gene names apply. The missing CDR3 end, 4 residues past where the read stops, is filled in from the germline J gene. The gene calls are TRBV14 and TRBJ2-5; 9 bases align to TRBD1. The CDR3 has 14 amino acids. The germline V gene encodes CDR1 SGHDT and CDR2 FRDEAV. This CDR3 is CASSSGTGPDTQYF. CDR3 bases read: TGTGCCAGCAGCTCCGGGACAGGGCCGGAC.

This clone was recorded many times. Any gene name here is a mouse gene name. The CDR3 is cut off 4 residues early in the read; its end comes from the germline J gene. The rearrangement uses TRBV14 and TRBJ2-3; TRBD1 might be the D (5 bases). CDR1 and CDR2 from the germline V gene are SGHDT and FRDEAV. The length of the CDR3 is 12 residues. The CDR3 reads CASMEGVETLYF. Incomplete CDR3 DNA: TGTGCCAGCATGGAAGGGGTAGAA.

As regards this clone: These gene names are mouse names. The read halts 4 residues ahead of the CDR3 end, with the missing end drawn from the germline J gene. The J gene is TRBJ2-7, the V gene TRBV13-2, with 7 positions matching TRBD1. Germline CDR1 NNHNN, CDR2 SYGAGS (reference sequence). The trim removed 2 bases at V and 3 bases at J, leaving 2 bases unmatched. The CDR3 extends over 13 amino acids. The covered CDR3 bases are TGTGCCAGCGGTGAGGGACAGTTCTAT. Translated, it gives CASGEGQFY. The full CDR3 reads CASGEGQFYEQYF.

This clone was seen a few times. Genes and germline come from the mouse. The CDR3 goes on 4 residues after the read ends, and that part is filled in from the germline J gene. The V gene is TRBV31, the J gene TRBJ1-2; TRBD1 might be the D (6 bases). This CDR3 comprises 13 residues. The germline V gene encodes CDR1 GKSSPN and CDR2 SITVG. V was shortened by 2 bases and J by 0 bases, with 7 bases between the two germline ends. CDR3 DNA, as far as it was read: TGTGCCTGGAGTGCAGGGGCAAACTCC. It codes for CAWSAGANS. The whole CDR3 protein is CAWSAGANSDYTF.

This clone was found a few times. These gene names are mouse names. Sequencing ends 4 residues short of the CDR3 end; the germline J gene provides the rest. The chain has TRBV29 and TRBJ1-2, with D perhaps matching TRBD1 (5 bases). V was clipped by 9 bases and J by 1 base, with 9 bases between them. Germline lookup yields CDR1 MSHET and CDR2 SYDVDS. The CDR3 loop spans 12 amino acids. The CDR3 DNA, read in part, is TGTGCTAGGCGACAGAGAAACTCC. Translation gives CARRQRNS. The entire CDR3 protein reads CARRQRNSDYTF.

A note on this clone: Mouse gene names and germline throughout. CDR3 residues: CASSEEGGNSPLYF. The covered CDR3 bases are TGTGCCAGCAGTGAAGAGGGGGGGAATTCGCCC. The chain combines TRBV13-1 with TRBJ1-6, with D possibly TRBD1 on 6 matching bases. The DNA ends 3 residues before the CDR3 does, and the rest of the CDR3 is filled in from the germline J gene. TRBJ1-6 is treated as an ORF (open reading frame) with a function not yet certain. Trimming removed 2 bases at V and 7 bases at J, with 10 bases between. Germline loops: CDR1 NSHNY, CDR2 SYGAGN. CDR3 length equals 14 residues.

A note on this clone: Genes and germline come from the mouse. The CDR3 end is not reached by the read, which stops 4 residues before it; the germline J gene fills it in. The gene calls are TRBV5 and TRBJ2-5; 8 bases are shared with TRBD2. The germline V gene has CDR1 LGHNA and CDR2 YNLKQL (reference sequence). The CDR3 is 14 residues long. Here the CDR3 reads CASSLNWGSDTQYF. The CDR3 bases that were read are TGTGCCAGCAGCCTCAACTGGGGGTCGGAC.

The table lists this clone with a few counts. Because the CDR3's place on the DNA is in doubt, the DNA is left out and the CDR3 is given as listed by TCRdb. Gene and germline names: mouse. The chain carries TRBV23 and TRBJ2-4; the table names TRBD1, a call not compared with the DNA. The CDR3 spans 15 amino acids, including both terminal residues. CDR1 and CDR2 from the germline V gene are KGHTA and FQNQQP. CDR3 residues: CAPAVARQSQNTLYF.

On this clone: Here the gene names and germline are mouse. The read stops 4 residues short of the end of the CDR3; the missing end is completed from the germline J gene. V is TRBV14 and J is TRBJ2-4; D is possibly TRBD1 (5 bases). The germline V gene encodes CDR1 SGHDT and CDR2 FRDEAV. This CDR3 is 12 amino acids long. This CDR3 reads CASSLTENTLYF. The covered CDR3 bases are TGTGCCAGCAGCTTGACAGAAAAC.

This clone was seen only a few times. Gene names refer to mouse genes. The read comes to an end 4 residues before the CDR3 does, leaving the germline J gene to fill in the end. The same CDR3 also results from other DNA sequences found in this sample. J is TRBJ2-1 and V is TRBV13-1, with D possibly matching TRBD1 (6 bases). The germline V gene encodes CDR1 NSHNY and CDR2 SYGAGN. V was pared by 1 base and J by 1 base, with 9 bases between. CDR3 length: 15 amino acids. CDR3: CASSDLGQNYAEQFF. The sequenced part of the CDR3 DNA is TGTGCCAGCAGTGATCTGGGACAAAACTATGCT.

The table lists this clone with a few counts. Gene names are the mouse ones. Read coverage stops 4 residues before the CDR3 terminus; the germline J gene supplies the remainder. Other DNA sequences in the sample encode the same CDR3. The rearrangement joins TRBV13-3 to TRBJ1-1, with TRBD1 identical over 7 bases. CDR1 NNHDY and CDR2 SYVADS come from the germline V gene. The CDR3 runs 12 residues. CDR3 amino acids: CASREQGTEVFF. The sequenced part of the CDR3 DNA is TGTGCCAGCAGGGAACAGGGGACA.

In the case of this clone: All gene names here are mouse names. The read halts 3 residues ahead of the CDR3 end, with the missing end drawn from the germline J gene. The rearrangement joins TRBV13-3 to TRBJ1-6, with 9 nucleotides matching TRBD1. TRBJ1-6 is flagged as an ORF with uncertain function. Trimming took 5 bases from V and 4 from J; bases not matched to a gene: 7. Germline V gene sequence: CDR1 NNHDY, CDR2 SYVADS. The CDR3 totals 16 residues. CDR3 bases read: TGTGCCAGCAGGCAAACCGGGACAGGGTATAATTCGCCC. Its translation: CASRQTGTGYNSP. The full CDR3 reads CASRQTGTGYNSPLYF.

Of note for this clone: Mouse names are used for the genes. The sequenced fragment ends 4 residues before the CDR3 boundary, so the rest is inferred from the germline J gene. The V call is TRBV13-3, the J call TRBJ1-2; 10 bases line up with TRBD1. Germline values: CDR1 NNHDY, CDR2 SYVADS. The CDR3 extends over 15 amino acids. Trimming cost V 3 bases and J 3 bases; bases outside gene matches: 5. The CDR3 sequence: CASSGTGTGDSDYTF. The part of the CDR3 DNA that was read is TGTGCCAGCAGTGGGACCGGGACAGGGGACTCC.

This clone occurred a few times. Genes and germline are mouse. The CDR3 is cut off 4 residues early in the read; its end comes from the germline J gene. This chain joins TRBV13-1 and TRBJ2-2, with a tentative D call TRBD1 (7 bases). Germline V lookup: CDR1 NSHNY, CDR2 SYGAGN. Trimming stripped 0 bases from V and 3 bases from J, with 12 bases between. The CDR3 is made up of 16 amino acids. The sequenced CDR3 bases are TGTGCCAGCAGTGATGCGAGGGGGCAGGACACCGGG. Its protein is CASSDARGQDTG. The complete CDR3 protein is CASSDARGQDTGQLYF.

This clone was detected a few times. Any gene name here is a mouse gene name. The CDR3 goes on 4 residues after the read ends, and that part is filled in from the germline J gene. This chain links TRBV1 with TRBJ2-1; TRBD2 might be the D (7 bases). This CDR3 spans 17 amino acids. Germline CDR1 and CDR2: NSQYPW and LRSPGD (reference sequence). Trimming took off 0 bases at V and 0 bases at J, with 12 bases between the two ends. The CDR3 sequence is CTCSADRWGANYAEQFF. The DNA read from the CDR3 is TGCACCTGCAGTGCAGATAGGTGGGGGGCTAACTATGCT.

This clone has more than one count but fewer than ten. Mouse germline and gene names are used. Read sequence stops 3 residues before the CDR3 end, and the germline J gene provides the missing end. This same CDR3 is encoded by further DNA sequences in the sample. V gene TRBV17 combines with J gene TRBJ1-6; D uncertain. TRBJ1-6 is labeled an ORF, and its function is uncertain. The CDR3 runs 12 residues. The germline V and J ends were trimmed by 3 bases and 6 bases, with 3 bases remaining between them. Germline CDR1 and CDR2: MNHDT and YYDKIL. CDR3 residues: CASSSSNSPLYF. The CDR3 bases that were read are TGTGCTAGCAGTAGCAGTAATTCGCCC.